The clone carrying this TCR beta chain occurred a few times. As yet, its antigen is unknown. Trimming shortened V by 5 bases and J by 8 bases, and 10 bases separated the two germline ends. Per the germline V gene, CDR1 is LNHDA and CDR2 is SQIVND (reference sequence). The CDR3 is 13 residues long. MiXCR was run by TCRdb on the 5' RACE reads, yielding one entry per CDR3 protein. Among approximately 630,000 distinct CDR3 sequences listed, about 7.1% were seen once. This specimen belongs to a study of identical twins. Findings and caveats of the study: Fewer insertions were carried by abundant cord blood beta clonotypes, but none was seen in memory repertoires.

Another study also made use of these data, one on yellow fever vaccine responses in identical twins.

The rearrangement joins TRBV19 to TRBJ1-6, with D perhaps matching TRBD1 (5 bases). The sequencing input was PBMCs. The TCR sequence derives from a woman aged 18 to 35 in good health. CDR3 nucleotide sequence: TGTGCCAGTAGTTCGGGGCAGTATTCACCCCTCCACTTT. It specifies CASSSGQYSPLHF.